These T cell receptor beta chains were read from a single sample in a study of PD-L1 blockade in urothelial cancer. Repertoires were generated with immunoSEQ multiplex PCR, while TCRdb's copy carries only in-frame clones and drops some. The sample consists of about 74,000 clones, 80% to 85% of them appearing once. Sequencing was performed on PBMCs, taken around atezolizumab (anti-PD-L1) treatment. These receptor sequences come from a man aged 65 to 79 with urothelial cancer. Each CDR3 is given with its conserved first and last residue. Fields, in order: CDR3 protein, CDR3 DNA, V gene, D gene, clone size, J gene. D genes are given only for firm matches. The listing skips clone size in some rows; elsewhere it reads once, few, many or a size class.

CDR3 protein: CASDTGINQPQHF
CDR3 DNA: TGTGCCAGCGATACAGGGATAAATCAGCCCCAGCATTTT
V gene: TRBV28
D gene: -
clone size: -
J gene: TRBJ1-5

CDR3 protein: CASSLGTGVEKLFF
CDR3 DNA: TGTGCCAGTAGTCTCGGGACAGGGGTTGAAAAACTGTTTTTT
V gene: TRBV19
D gene: TRBD1
clone size: -
J gene: TRBJ1-4

CDR3 protein: CARELGITSGSYNEQFF
CDR3 DNA: TGTGCCAGGGAACTCGGTATAACTAGCGGCTCCTACAATGAGCAGTTCTTC
V gene: TRBV9
D gene: TRBD2
clone size: -
J gene: TRBJ2-1

CDR3 protein: CASSLDPGTDTQYF
CDR3 DNA: TGTGCCAGCAGCTTAGACCCCGGGACAGATACGCAGTATTTT
V gene: TRBV7-3
D gene: -
clone size: -
J gene: TRBJ2-3

CDR3 protein: CASSWDRVETQYF
CDR3 DNA: TGCGCCAGCAGCTGGGACAGGGTGGAGACCCAGTACTTC
V gene: TRBV5-1
D gene: TRBD1
clone size: -
J gene: TRBJ2-5

CDR3 protein: CASSAPGQYYGYTF
CDR3 DNA: TGTGCCAGCAGTGCCCCAGGACAGTACTATGGCTACACCTTC
V gene: TRBV6-1
D gene: -
clone size: -
J gene: TRBJ1-2

CDR3 protein: CASSPIIGTGTSGANVLTF
CDR3 DNA: TGTGCCAGCTCACCAATTATTGGGACAGGGACGTCTGGGGCCAACGTCCTGACTTTC
V gene: TRBV18
D gene: TRBD1
clone size: -
J gene: TRBJ2-6

CDR3 protein: CAGSGNYEQYF
CDR3 DNA: TGTGCCGGTAGCGGGAACTACGAGCAGTACTTC
V gene: TRBV30
D gene: TRBD2
clone size: few
J gene: TRBJ2-7

CDR3 protein: CASSPIDRGNEQFF
CDR3 DNA: TGTGCCAGCAGCCCTATCGACAGGGGAAATGAGCAGTTCTTC
V gene: TRBV7-8
D gene: TRBD1
clone size: -
J gene: TRBJ2-1

CDR3 protein: CASSDQQGRVDTQYF
CDR3 DNA: TGTGCCAGCAGTGATCAACAGGGGAGAGTCGATACGCAGTATTTT
V gene: TRBV2
D gene: TRBD1
clone size: -
J gene: TRBJ2-3

CDR3 protein: CASSLQGAAYGYTF
CDR3 DNA: TGTGCCAGCAGCTTGCAGGGGGCCGCCTATGGCTACACCTTC
V gene: TRBV5-6
D gene: TRBD1
clone size: -
J gene: TRBJ1-2

CDR3 protein: CASSDRGGNYGYTF
CDR3 DNA: TGTGCCAGCAGTGACCGAGGGGGTAATTATGGCTACACCTTC
V gene: TRBV6-4
D gene: -
clone size: -
J gene: TRBJ1-2

CDR3 protein: CASSPTGEGTQYF
CDR3 DNA: TGTGCCAGCAGCCCTACAGGGGAAGGGACCCAGTACTTC
V gene: TRBV9
D gene: TRBD1
clone size: few
J gene: TRBJ2-5

CDR3 protein: CASSLIGPGDGNEQFF
CDR3 DNA: TGTGCCAGCAGCTTAATAGGGCCAGGGGACGGCAATGAGCAGTTCTTC
V gene: TRBV7-2
D gene: -
clone size: -
J gene: TRBJ2-1

CDR3 protein: CASSLALAGELFF
CDR3 DNA: TGTGCCAGCAGCTTAGCTCTAGCCGGGGAGCTGTTTTTT
V gene: TRBV11-2
D gene: -
clone size: few
J gene: TRBJ2-2